This TCR beta chain was sequenced for a study of blood T cell repertoires in COVID-19 (TCRdb year 2020). For the wider study: Samples covering the acute and convalescent phases of COVID-19 were provided by collaborators in the United States, Italy and Spain. The prospective study material was composed of cDNA or gDNA derived from T cells, B-cell-depleted T cells, or PBMCs. Subjects who had been exposed to COVID-19, were actively infected with it, or had recovered from it provided the deeply sampled blood TCRbeta repertoires that made up the dataset. The repertoires were released in a freely available public database meant as a resource for research on the immune response to SARS-CoV-2. Samples came from the ongoing ImmuneRACE study (first 160 participants) plus 1,254 subjects from 6 global collaborators. A de-identified subject ID, COVID-19 status, age in years and sex were almost always included in the sample metadata. Where HLA class I and class II types were available, the types were taken from metadata supplied by the sample provider, not from assay-based typing.

Collaborating institutions collected whole blood in K2EDTA tubes following their own protocols. Collaborator samples were shipped for TCRbeta analysis as frozen whole blood, isolated PBMCs, or DNA extracted from either sample type. A note on this clone: It has no known antigen specificity. The sample holds no much larger clone one base away, and base qualities are not on file.

TCRbeta CDR3 regions were amplified from genomic DNA by means of the immunoSEQ Assay, a bias-controlled multiplex PCR. From the authors' description of their analysis: The number of nucleated cells in each sample was estimated by amplification of reference gene primers within the assay. Sequence reads were collapsed and filtered to measure the absolute abundance of every unique TCRbeta CDR3 rearrangement. For each sample, productive Simpson clonality was calculated as the square root of Simpson's diversity index across productive rearrangements. In its TCRdb copy, this immuneACCESS table keeps in-frame sequences only and misses some clones. Where compared with another copy, unresolved V genes explain less than half of these, and the others have no known cause. V, J and clone size are taken as reported in that table, and D and trimming were inferred from the DNA itself. Here the sample has about 22,000 clones; approximately 80% occur a single time. The ten largest clones take up over 20% of the sample.

What the work shows at the level of the full study, not this receptor alone: How much clinical and demographic metadata was included differed by source and by participant, and the metadata was provided uncurated.

The CDR3, cysteine through phenylalanine, is 15 amino acids long. Only the CDR3 region is kept as DNA, spanning 45 bases read in frame from base 1. Trimming at the junction amounts to 4 bases on V and 1 base on J, and the germline ends lie 12 bases apart. Reading the germline V gene gives CDR1 SNHLY and CDR2 FYNNEI. The sequence was collected from a man older than 75 with active or convalescent COVID-19. The V gene is TRBV2 and the J gene is TRBJ2-3, with the identity of the D gene unclear. Sequencing was carried out using peripheral blood. The DNA reads TGTGCCAGCAGTGCTTCCCCCCGGGGCACAGATACGCAGTATTTT. Translated, this is CASSASPRGTDTQYF.